This T cell receptor (beta chain) is drawn from a study of a mutant IDH1 vaccine in newly diagnosed glioma. Study information: In some groups vaccination began 4-6 weeks post-radiotherapy; others received it with temozolomide.

Concerning this clone: Its target is unknown.

Specified time point: week 23, last vaccination. The content of each vaccine dose was 300 ug of mutant IDH1 20-mer peptide, and topical imiquimod accompanied it. Patients carried new grade 3 or 4 IDH1-mutant astrocytomas lacking nuclear ATRX. Using immunoSEQ multiplex PCR, the repertoire was profiled, and TCRdb retains in-frame clones only, with some absent. The sample carries about 33,000 clones, 85% to 90% recorded once. The length of the CDR3 is 16 residues. The ends were cut back, 2 bases at V and 2 bases at J, with 13 bases in the middle. Germline-derived CDR1 and CDR2 are MDHEN and SYDVKM. The rearrangement links TRBV28 to TRBJ2-1, with D possibly being TRBD2 (6 bases). This TCR was recovered from a man aged 40-49 years with glioma. Material: PBMCs, obtained from a glioma patient whose treatment included an IDH1 peptide vaccine. The CDR3 region is CASSLAGSGPYNEQFF. CDR3 DNA sequence: TGTGCCAGCAGTTTAGCTGGTAGCGGACCCTACAATGAGCAGTTCTTC.